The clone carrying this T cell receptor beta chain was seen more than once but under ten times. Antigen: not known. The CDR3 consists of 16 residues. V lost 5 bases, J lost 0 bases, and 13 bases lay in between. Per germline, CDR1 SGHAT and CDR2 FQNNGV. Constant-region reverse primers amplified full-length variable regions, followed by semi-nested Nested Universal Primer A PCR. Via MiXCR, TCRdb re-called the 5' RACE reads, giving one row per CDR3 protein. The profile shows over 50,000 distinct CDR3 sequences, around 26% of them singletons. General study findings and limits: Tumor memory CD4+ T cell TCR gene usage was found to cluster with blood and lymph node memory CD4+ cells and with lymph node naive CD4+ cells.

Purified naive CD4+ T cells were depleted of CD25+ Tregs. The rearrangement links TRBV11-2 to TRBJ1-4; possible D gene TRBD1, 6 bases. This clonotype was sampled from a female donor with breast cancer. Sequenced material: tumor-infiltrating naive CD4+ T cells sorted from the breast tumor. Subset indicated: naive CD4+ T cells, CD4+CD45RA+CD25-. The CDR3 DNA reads TGTGCCAGCAGCCTGGACAGAGCCGCAACTAATGAAAAACTGTTTTTT. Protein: CASSLDRAATNEKLFF.